A selection of T cell receptor beta chains follows, all from one sample in a study of T-cell reconstitution after alpha-beta-depleted transplantation in children. TCRdb reprocessed the PCR reads with MiXCR, giving one entry per CDR3 protein. Here the sample spans 95,000 to 150,000 distinct CDR3 sequences, more than 20% being singletons. The sample in question was PBMCs, mostly from graft donor cells, obtained 180 days after TCRalphabeta/CD19-depleted stem cell transplant. The receptors here all came from a male patient between 2 and 10 years old who had a stem cell transplant for chronic granulomatous disease, so the T cells may come from the graft donor. Each CDR3 is given with its conserved first and last residue. A D gene is named only where the DNA matches it firmly. Clone size appears in some rows only: once, few, many, or a class for an expanded clone.

>-|TRBV7-9|-|TRBJ2-7
TGTGCCAGCAGCTTGATCGGAGGTATCTCGGACGAGCAGTACTTC
CASSLIGGISDEQYF
>-|TRBV11-2|TRBD2|TRBJ2-1
TGTGCCAGCAGCCGAAGAACCAGAGGGACTAGCGGGCGCTACAATGAGCAGTTCTTC
CASSRRTRGTSGRYNEQFF
>many|TRBV20-1|TRBD1|TRBJ2-7
TGCAGTGCTGGCCGGGACAGGGGCGGTGAGCAGTACTTC
CSAGRDRGGEQYF
>many|TRBV6-1|-|TRBJ2-3
TGTGCCAGCAATCGAGCAGGAGTCACAGATACGCAGTATTTT
CASNRAGVTDTQYF
>many|TRBV29-1|-|TRBJ2-6
TGCAGCGTTCAAGGGGGGGATTACTCTGGGGCCAACGTCCTGACTTTC
CSVQGGDYSGANVLTF
>many|TRBV20-1|TRBD2|TRBJ2-1
TGCAGTGCTAGAGATGGGGGACTACAGTTCTTC
CSARDGGLQFF
>many|TRBV5-5|TRBD1|TRBJ2-2
TGTGCCAGCAGCTGGGGGACAGGGCCGAACACCGGGGAGCTGTTTTTT
CASSWGTGPNTGELFF
>many|TRBV7-2|-|TRBJ2-7
TGTGCCAGCACGGTCGAATACGAGCAGTACTTC
CASTVEYEQYF
>-|TRBV28|TRBD1|TRBJ1-1
TGTGCCAGCAGCAGGGGGAGGGAAATGAACACTGAAGCTTTCTTT
CASSRGREMNTEAFF
>many|TRBV20-1|-|TRBJ2-7
TGCAGTGCTAGAGCGGGGGACTACGAGCAGTACTTC
CSARAGDYEQYF
>-|TRBV15|-|TRBJ2-7
TGTGCCACCAGCAGAGACCTGGTTTACGAGCAGTACTTC
CATSRDLVYEQYF
>many|TRBV20-1|-|TRBJ2-7
TGCAGTGCTGCGAACCTACAGGGTGGGCGCTACGAGCAGTACTTC
CSAANLQGGRYEQYF
>many|TRBV3-1|-|TRBJ2-3
TGTGCCAGCAGCCGATGGGGGACTTACACAGATACGCAGTATTTT
CASSRWGTYTDTQYF
>many|TRBV27|-|TRBJ2-1
TGTGCCAGCAGTTTACTGGCCCCCGGGATGCAGTTCTTC
CASSLLAPGMQFF
>many|TRBV29-1|-|TRBJ1-5
TGCAGCGCGGGGGGGAGCAATCAGCCCCAGCATTTT
CSAGGSNQPQHF
>many|TRBV12-3/TRBV12-4|TRBD2|TRBJ2-7
TGTGCCAGCAGTCTACGGACTAGCGGACCCTACGAGCAGTACTTC
CASSLRTSGPYEQYF
>-|TRBV7-3|-|TRBJ2-1
TGTGCCAGCAGCTTAACAGGGCGGGATGAGCAGTTCTTC
CASSLTGRDEQFF
>few|TRBV20-1|-|TRBJ2-7
TGCAGTGCTAGAGATCTGGCGGAAGGGAGGTGGGGGTCTAACGAGCAGTACTTC
CSARDLAEGRWGSNEQYF
>many|TRBV25-1|TRBD2|TRBJ2-3
TGTGCCAGCAGTTCCAGGGGTAGCGGGGGGACAGATACGCAGTATTTT
CASSSRGSGGTDTQYF
>many|TRBV12-3/TRBV12-4|TRBD2|TRBJ2-7
TGTGCCAGCAGTTTCCGGGGGGCCTACGAGCAGTACTTC
CASSFRGAYEQYF
>few|TRBV5-1|-|TRBJ2-3
TGCGCCAGCAGCTTGAGAAGCGGGCTCTACACAGATACGCAGTATTTT
CASSLRSGLYTDTQYF
>many|TRBV5-8|TRBD2|TRBJ2-1
TGTGCCAGCAGCTTAGCGACTAGCGGGAGGTATGCTAACTCATACAATGAGCAGTTCTTC
CASSLATSGRYANSYNEQFF
>many|TRBV7-9|TRBD2|TRBJ2-5
TGTGCCAGCAGCACCCCTAGCGGGGGTCGAAGGGAGACCCAGTACTTC
CASSTPSGGRRETQYF
>few|TRBV25-1|TRBD2|TRBJ2-3
TGTGCCAGCAGTGAATACGGGAGGAGCACAGATACGCAGTATTTT
CASSEYGRSTDTQYF
>-|TRBV12-3/TRBV12-4|TRBD2|TRBJ2-7
TGTGCCAGCAGTTCCTCTAGCGGGAAGGGGTACGAGCAGTACTTC
CASSSSSGKGYEQYF
>-|TRBV20-1|TRBD2|TRBJ2-1
TGCAGTGCTCCTAGAGTTTCTAGCGGGATGGCCCCGGTGTTCTTC
CSAPRVSSGMAPVFF
>many|TRBV7-2|-|TRBJ2-5
TGTGCCAGCAGCTTAAGACAGCCGGAGACCCAGTACTTC
CASSLRQPETQYF
>few|TRBV7-3|-|TRBJ2-1
TGTGCCAGCAGCTTAATCACGGCTGGATACAATGAGCAGTTCTTC
CASSLITAGYNEQFF
>many|TRBV20-1|-|TRBJ1-6
TGCAGTGCTAGCTCGGGCGGGTTCATATCCAATTCACCCCTCCACTTT
CSASSGGFISNSPLHF
>-|TRBV19|-|TRBJ1-1
TGTGCCAGTATGGGGATAAGGGCAACTAACACTGAAGCTTTCTTT
CASMGIRATNTEAFF
>once|TRBV5-1|TRBD1|TRBJ1-1
TGCGCCAGCAGCCCAGGGACAGACCTGAACACTGAAGCTTTCTTT
CASSPGTDLNTEAFF
>-|TRBV12-3/TRBV12-4|TRBD1|TRBJ2-5
TGTGCCACGGCAAGGGACAGGGGGGAGACCCAGTACTTC
CATARDRGETQYF
>-|TRBV5-4|-|TRBJ2-5
TGTGCCAGCAGCTCTTGGACTGGACGATTTCAAGAGACCCAGTACTTC
CASSSWTGRFQETQYF
>few|TRBV12-3/TRBV12-4|-|TRBJ2-2
TGTGCCAGCAGCTTCACTAGGGGGACGGACACCGGGGAGCTGTTTTTT
CASSFTRGTDTGELFF
>many|TRBV4-3|TRBD2|TRBJ2-2
TGCGCCAGCAGCCAAGGCAGAACTCCGGGACTAGCGGGGGGAATAATGAACACCGGGGAGCTGTTTTTT
CASSQGRTPGLAGGIMNTGELFF
>once|TRBV12-3/TRBV12-4|-|TRBJ1-1
TGTGCCAGCACCCACCCTGGACAGCCGAACACTGAAGCTTTCTTT
CASTHPGQPNTEAFF
>-|TRBV5-1|-|TRBJ2-1
TGCGCCAGCTCTCCAGCTGGGAACAATGAGCAGTTCTTC
CASSPAGNNEQFF
>many|TRBV29-1|TRBD2|TRBJ2-1
TGCAGCGTCGAGGGGCTAGCGGGAGGCCACTCCTACAATGAGCAGTTCTTC
CSVEGLAGGHSYNEQFF
>few|TRBV9|-|TRBJ1-6
TGTGCCAGCAGCCGGGCGCCGAACAATTCACCCCTCCACTTT
CASSRAPNNSPLHF
>-|TRBV7-9|-|TRBJ1-3
TGTGCCTCCCTCGGGGGAAACACCATATATTTT
CASLGGNTIYF
>-|TRBV15|-|TRBJ1-5
TGTGCCACCAGCAGAGATAATCACGGAAATAGCAATCAGCCCCAGCATTTT
CATSRDNHGNSNQPQHF